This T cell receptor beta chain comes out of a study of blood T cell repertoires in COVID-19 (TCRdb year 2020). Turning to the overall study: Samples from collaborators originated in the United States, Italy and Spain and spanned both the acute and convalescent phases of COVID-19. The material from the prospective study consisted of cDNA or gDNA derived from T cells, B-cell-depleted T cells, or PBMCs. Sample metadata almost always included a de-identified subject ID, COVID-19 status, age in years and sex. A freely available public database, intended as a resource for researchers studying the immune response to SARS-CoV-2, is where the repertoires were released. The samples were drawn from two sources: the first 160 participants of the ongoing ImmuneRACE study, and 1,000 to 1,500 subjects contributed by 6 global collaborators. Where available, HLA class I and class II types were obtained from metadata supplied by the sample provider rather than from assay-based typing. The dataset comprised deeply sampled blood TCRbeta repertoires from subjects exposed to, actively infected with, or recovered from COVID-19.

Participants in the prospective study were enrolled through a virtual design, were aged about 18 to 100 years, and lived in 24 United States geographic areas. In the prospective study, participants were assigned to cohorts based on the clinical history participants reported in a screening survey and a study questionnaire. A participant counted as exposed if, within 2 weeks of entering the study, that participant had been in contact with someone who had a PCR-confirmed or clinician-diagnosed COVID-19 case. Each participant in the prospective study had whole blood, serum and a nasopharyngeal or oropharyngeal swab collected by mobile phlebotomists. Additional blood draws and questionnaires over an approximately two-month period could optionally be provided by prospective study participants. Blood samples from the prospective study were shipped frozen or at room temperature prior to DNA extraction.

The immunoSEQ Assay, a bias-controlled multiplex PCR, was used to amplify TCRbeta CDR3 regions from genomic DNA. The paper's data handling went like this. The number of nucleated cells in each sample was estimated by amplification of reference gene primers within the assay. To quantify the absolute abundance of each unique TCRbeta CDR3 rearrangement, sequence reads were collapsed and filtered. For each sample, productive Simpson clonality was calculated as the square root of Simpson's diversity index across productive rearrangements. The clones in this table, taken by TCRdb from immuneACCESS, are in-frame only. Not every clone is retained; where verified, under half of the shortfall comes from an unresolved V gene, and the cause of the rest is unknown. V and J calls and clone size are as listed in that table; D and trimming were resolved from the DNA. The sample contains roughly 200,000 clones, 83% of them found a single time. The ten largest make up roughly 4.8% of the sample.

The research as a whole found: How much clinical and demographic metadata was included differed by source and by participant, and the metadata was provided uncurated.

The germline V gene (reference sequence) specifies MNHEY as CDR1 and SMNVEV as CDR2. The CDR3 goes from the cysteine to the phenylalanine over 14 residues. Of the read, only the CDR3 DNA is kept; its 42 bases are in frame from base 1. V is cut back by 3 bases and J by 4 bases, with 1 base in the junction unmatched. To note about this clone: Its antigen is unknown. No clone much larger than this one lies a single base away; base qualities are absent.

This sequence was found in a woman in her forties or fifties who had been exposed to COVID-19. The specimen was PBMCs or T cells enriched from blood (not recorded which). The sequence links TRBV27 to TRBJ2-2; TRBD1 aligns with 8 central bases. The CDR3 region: CASSFDRGTGELFF. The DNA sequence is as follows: TGTGCCAGCAGTTTCGACAGGGGCACCGGGGAGCTGTTTTTT.